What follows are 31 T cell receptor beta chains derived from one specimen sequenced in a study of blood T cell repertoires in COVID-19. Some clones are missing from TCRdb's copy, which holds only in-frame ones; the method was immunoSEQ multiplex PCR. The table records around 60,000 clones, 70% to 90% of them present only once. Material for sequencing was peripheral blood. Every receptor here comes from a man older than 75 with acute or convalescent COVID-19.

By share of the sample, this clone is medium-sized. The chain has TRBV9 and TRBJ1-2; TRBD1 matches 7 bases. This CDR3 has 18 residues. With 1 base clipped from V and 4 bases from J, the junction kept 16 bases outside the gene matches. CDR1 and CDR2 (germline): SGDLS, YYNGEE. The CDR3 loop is CASSVRQGKEPDFYGYTF. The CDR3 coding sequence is TGTGCCAGCAGCGTAAGACAGGGCAAGGAGCCGGACTTCTATGGCTACACCTTC.

The CDR3 DNA reads as TGTGCCAGCAGCCCTCGACTAGCGTGGGGCACAGATACGCAGTATTTT. It encodes CASSPRLAWGTDTQYF. The chain is built from TRBV3-1 (or the pseudogene TRBV3-2) and TRBJ2-3; 8 bases are a match to TRBD2. The CDR3 extends over 16 amino acids. Germline lookup yields CDR1 LGHDT and CDR2 YNNKEL (reference sequence). J gave up 1 base and V 4 bases, and 7 bases lay outside the gene matches.

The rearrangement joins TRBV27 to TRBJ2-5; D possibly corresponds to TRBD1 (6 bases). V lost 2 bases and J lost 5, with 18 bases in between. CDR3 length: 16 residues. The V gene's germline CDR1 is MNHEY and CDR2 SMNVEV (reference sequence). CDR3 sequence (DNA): TGTGCCAGCAGTTTAGGGGGCAGGGGTCGGCAGGAGACCCAGTACTTC. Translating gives CASSLGGRGRQETQYF.

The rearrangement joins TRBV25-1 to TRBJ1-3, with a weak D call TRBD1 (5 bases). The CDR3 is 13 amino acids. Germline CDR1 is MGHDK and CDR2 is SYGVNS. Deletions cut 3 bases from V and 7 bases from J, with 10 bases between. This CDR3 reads CASSDSRVNTIYF. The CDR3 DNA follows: TGTGCCAGCAGTGATTCCAGGGTGAACACCATATATTTT.

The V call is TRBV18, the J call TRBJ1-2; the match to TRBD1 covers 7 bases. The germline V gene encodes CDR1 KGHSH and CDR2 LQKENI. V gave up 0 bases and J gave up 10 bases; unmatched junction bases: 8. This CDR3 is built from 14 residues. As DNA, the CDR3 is TGTGCCAGCTCACCACCGGGACAGCAGGGTTCCTACACCTTC. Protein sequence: CASSPPGQQGSYTF.

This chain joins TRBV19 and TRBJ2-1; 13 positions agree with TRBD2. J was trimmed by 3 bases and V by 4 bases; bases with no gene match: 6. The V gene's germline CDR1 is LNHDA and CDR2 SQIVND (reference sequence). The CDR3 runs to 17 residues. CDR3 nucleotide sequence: TGTGCCAGTAGTACCATCGGACTAGCGGGGGTCTACAATGAGCAGTTCTTC. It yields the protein CASSTIGLAGVYNEQFF.

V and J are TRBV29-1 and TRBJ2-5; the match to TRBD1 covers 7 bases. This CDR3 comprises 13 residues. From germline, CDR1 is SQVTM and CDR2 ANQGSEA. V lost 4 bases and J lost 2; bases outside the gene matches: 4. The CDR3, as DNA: TGCAGCGTTGGGACAGGTATGCAAGAGACCCAGTACTTC. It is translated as CSVGTGMQETQYF.

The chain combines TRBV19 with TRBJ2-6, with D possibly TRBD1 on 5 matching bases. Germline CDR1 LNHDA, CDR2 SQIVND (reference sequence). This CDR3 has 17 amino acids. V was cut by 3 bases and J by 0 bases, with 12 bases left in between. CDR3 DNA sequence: TGTGCCAGTAGTATTAGGGGTGATAGCTCTGGGGCCAACGTCCTGACTTTC. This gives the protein CASSIRGDSSGANVLTF.

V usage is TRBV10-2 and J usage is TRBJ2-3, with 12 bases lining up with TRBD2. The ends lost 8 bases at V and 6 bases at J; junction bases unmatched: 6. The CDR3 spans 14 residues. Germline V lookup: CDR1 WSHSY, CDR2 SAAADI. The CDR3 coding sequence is TGCGCCAGCCAACTAGCGGGGGGACGTGATACGCAGTATTTT. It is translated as CASQLAGGRDTQYF.

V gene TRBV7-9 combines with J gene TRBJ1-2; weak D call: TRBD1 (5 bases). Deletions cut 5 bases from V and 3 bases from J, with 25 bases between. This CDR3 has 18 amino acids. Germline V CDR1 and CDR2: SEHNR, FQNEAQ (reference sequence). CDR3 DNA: TGTGCCAGCAGCCCAGGAGGGGCAGGGTTCCACCCCGACTATGGCTACACCTTC. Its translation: CASSPGGAGFHPDYGYTF.

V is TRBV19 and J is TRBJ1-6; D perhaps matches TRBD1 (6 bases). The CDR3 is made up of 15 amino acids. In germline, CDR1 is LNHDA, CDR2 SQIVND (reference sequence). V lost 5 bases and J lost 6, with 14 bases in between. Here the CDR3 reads CASSVPGQSNSPLHF. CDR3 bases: TGTGCCAGTAGTGTTCCCGGACAGAGTAATTCACCCCTCCACTTT.

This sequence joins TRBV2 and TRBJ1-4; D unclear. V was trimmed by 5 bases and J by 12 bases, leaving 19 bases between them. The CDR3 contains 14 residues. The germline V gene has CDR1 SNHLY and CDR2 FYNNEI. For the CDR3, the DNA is TGTGCCAGCAGTTATTCTAATAACCCCCTGGAACTGTTTTTT. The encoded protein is CASSYSNNPLELFF. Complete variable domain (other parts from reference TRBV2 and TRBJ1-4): EPEVTQTPSHQVTQMGQEVILRCVPISNHLYFYWYRQILGQKVEFLVSFYNNEISEKSEIFDDQFSVERPDGSNFTLKIRSTKLEDSAMYFCASSYSNNPLELFFGSGTQLSVL.

CDR3 protein: CASSPDRESTEAFF. The CDR3 bases are TGTGCCAGCTCGCCCGACAGGGAAAGCACTGAAGCTTTCTTT. J is TRBJ1-1 and V is TRBV18; 7 bases match TRBD1. There are 14 residues in the CDR3. V was clipped by 6 bases and J by 4 bases; unmatched bases: 8. The germline V gene encodes CDR1 KGHSH and CDR2 LQKENI.

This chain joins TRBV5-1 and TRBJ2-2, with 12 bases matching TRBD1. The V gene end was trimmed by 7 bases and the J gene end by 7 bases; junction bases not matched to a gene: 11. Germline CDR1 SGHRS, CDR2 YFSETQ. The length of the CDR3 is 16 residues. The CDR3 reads CASGTGTGGRDGELFF. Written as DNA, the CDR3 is TGCGCCAGCGGAACCGGGACAGGGGGCAGGGACGGGGAGCTGTTTTTT.

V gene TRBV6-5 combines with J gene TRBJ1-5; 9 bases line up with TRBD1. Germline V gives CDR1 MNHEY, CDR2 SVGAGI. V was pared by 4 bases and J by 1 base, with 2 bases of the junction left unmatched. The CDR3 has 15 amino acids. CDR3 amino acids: CASSFGQGSNQPQHF. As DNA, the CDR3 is TGTGCCAGCAGTTTCGGACAGGGGAGCAATCAGCCCCAGCATTTT.

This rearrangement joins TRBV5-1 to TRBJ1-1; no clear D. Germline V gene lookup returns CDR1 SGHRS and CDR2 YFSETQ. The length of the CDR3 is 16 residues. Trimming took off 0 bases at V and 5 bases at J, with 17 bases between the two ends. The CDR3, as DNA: TGCGCCAGCAGCTTGGGAGACCCGGGGAAAGATACTGAAGCTTTCTTT. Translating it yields CASSLGDPGKDTEAFF.

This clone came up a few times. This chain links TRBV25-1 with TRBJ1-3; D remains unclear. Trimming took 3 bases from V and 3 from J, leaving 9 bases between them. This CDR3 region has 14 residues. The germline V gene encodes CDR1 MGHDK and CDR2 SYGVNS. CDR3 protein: CASSDAGNGNTIYF. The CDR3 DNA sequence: TGTGCCAGCAGTGACGCGGGGAATGGAAACACCATATATTTT.

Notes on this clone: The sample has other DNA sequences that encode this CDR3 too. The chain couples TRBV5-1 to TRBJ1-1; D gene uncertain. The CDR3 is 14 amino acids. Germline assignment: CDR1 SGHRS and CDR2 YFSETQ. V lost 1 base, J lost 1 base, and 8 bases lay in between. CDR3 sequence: CASSLLGANTEAFF. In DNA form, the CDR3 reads TGCGCCAGCAGCTTGTTGGGCGCGAACACTGAAGCTTTCTTT.

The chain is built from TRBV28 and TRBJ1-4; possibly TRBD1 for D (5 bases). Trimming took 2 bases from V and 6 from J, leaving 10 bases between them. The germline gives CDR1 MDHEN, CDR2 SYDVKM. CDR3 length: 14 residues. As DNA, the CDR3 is TGTGCCAGCAGTTTAGGAGGAGGGGATGAAAAACTGTTTTTT. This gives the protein CASSLGGGDEKLFF.

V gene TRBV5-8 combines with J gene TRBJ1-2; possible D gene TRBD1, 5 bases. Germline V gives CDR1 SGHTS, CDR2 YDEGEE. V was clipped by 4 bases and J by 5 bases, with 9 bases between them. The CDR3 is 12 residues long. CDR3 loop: CASSLSGYGYTF. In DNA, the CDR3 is TGTGCCAGCAGCCTCTCAGGGTATGGCTACACCTTC.

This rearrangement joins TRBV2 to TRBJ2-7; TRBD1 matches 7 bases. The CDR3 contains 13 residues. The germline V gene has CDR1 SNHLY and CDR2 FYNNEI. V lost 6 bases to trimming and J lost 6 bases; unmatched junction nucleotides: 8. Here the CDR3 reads CASRDRDVGEQYF. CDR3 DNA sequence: TGTGCCAGCAGAGACAGGGACGTGGGCGAGCAGTACTTC.

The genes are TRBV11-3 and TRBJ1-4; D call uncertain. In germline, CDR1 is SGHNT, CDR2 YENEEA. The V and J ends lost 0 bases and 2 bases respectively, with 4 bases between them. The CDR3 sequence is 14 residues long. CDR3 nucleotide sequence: TGTGCCAGCAGCTTAGAACAGACTAATGAAAAACTGTTTTTT. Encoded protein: CASSLEQTNEKLFF.

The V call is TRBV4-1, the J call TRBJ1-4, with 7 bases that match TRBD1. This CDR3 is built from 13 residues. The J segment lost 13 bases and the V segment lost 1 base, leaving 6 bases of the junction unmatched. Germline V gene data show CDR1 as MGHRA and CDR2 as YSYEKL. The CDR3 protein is CASSQAWDSALFF. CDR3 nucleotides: TGCGCCAGCAGCCAAGCGTGGGACAGCGCACTGTTTTTT.

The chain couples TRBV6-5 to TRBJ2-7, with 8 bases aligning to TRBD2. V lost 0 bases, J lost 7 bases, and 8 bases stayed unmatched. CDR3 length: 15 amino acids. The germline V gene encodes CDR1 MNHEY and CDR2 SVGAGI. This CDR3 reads CASSYSTSAALEQYF. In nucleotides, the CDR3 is TGTGCCAGCAGTTACTCGACTAGCGCCGCCCTGGAGCAGTACTTC.

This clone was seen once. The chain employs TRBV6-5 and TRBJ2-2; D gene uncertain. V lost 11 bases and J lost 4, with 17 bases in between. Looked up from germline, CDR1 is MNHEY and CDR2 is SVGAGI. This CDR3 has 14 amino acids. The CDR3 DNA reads TGTGCCGTCGGAAGGCCCGGGTTCACCGGGGAGCTGTTTTTT. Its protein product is CAVGRPGFTGELFF.

For the CDR3, the DNA is TGTGCCAGCAGTTACGACAGGGACTATAATTCACCCCTCCACTTT. As protein: CASSYDRDYNSPLHF. The rearrangement joins TRBV6-5 to TRBJ1-6; the match to TRBD1 covers 7 bases. V trimming: 2 bases; J trimming: 3 bases; junction bases outside the gene matches: 1. CDR1 is MNHEY and CDR2 is SVGAGI in the germline V gene. This CDR3 has 15 residues.

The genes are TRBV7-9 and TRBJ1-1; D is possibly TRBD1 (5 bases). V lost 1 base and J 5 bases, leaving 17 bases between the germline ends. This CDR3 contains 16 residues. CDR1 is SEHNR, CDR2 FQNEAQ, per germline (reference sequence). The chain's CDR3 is CASSLGGAGGWTEAFF. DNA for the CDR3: TGTGCCAGCAGCTTAGGCGGGGCCGGGGGATGGACTGAAGCTTTCTTT.

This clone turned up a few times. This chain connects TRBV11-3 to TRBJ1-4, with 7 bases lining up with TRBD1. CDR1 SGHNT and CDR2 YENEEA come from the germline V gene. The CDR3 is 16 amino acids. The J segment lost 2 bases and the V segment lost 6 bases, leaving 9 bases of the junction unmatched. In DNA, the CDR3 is TGTGCCAGCAGTACAACTACAGGGGAGACTAATGAAAAACTGTTTTTT. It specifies CASSTTTGETNEKLFF.

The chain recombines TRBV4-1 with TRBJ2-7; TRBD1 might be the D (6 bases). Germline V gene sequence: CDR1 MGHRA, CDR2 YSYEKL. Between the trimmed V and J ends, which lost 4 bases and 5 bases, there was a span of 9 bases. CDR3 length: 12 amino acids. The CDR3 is CASSRTGNEQYF. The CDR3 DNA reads TGCGCCAGCAGCCGAACAGGGAACGAGCAGTACTTC.

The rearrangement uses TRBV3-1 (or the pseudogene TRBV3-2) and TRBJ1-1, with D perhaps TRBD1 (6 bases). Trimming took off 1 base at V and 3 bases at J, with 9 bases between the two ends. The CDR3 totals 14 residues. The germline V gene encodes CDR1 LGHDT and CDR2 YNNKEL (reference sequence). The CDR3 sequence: CASSQGGRDTEAFF. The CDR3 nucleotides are TGTGCCAGCAGCCAAGGGGGGCGCGACACTGAAGCTTTCTTT.

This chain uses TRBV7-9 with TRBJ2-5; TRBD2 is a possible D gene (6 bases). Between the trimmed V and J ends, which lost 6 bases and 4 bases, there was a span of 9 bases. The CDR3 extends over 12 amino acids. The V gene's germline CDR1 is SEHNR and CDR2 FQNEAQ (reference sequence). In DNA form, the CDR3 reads TGTGCCAGCAGGGGACTGTCAGAGACCCAGTACTTC. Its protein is CASRGLSETQYF.